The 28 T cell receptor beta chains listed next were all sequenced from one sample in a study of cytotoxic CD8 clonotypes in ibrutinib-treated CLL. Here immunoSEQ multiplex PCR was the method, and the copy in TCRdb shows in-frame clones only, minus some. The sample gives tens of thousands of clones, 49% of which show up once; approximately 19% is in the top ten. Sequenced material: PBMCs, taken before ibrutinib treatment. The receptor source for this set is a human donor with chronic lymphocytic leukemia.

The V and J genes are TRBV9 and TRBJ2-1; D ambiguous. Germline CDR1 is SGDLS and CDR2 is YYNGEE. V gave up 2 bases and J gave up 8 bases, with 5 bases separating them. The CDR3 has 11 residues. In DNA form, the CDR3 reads TGTGCCAGCAGCGTCGCCGATGAGCAGTTCTTC. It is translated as CASSVADEQFF.

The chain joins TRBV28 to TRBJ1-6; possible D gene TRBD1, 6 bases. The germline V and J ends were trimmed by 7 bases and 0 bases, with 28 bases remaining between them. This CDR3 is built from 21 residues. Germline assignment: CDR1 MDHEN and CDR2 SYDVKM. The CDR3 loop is CASIRRGPRSYASSYNSPLHF. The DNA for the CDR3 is TGTGCCAGCATCCGCAGGGGCCCTAGATCGTATGCCAGCTCCTATAATTCACCCCTCCACTTT.

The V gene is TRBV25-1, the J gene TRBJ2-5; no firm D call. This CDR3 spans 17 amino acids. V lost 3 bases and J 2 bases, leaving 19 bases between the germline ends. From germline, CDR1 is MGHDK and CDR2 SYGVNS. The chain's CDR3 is CASSDFVLSVRQETQYF. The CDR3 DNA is TGTGCCAGCAGTGATTTTGTACTCTCAGTCCGTCAAGAGACCCAGTACTTC.

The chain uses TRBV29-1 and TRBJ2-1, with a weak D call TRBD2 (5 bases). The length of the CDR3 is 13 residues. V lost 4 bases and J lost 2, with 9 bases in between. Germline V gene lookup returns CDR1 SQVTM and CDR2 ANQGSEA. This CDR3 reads CSVARVPYNEQFF. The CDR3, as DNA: TGCAGCGTTGCGAGGGTTCCCTACAATGAGCAGTTCTTC.

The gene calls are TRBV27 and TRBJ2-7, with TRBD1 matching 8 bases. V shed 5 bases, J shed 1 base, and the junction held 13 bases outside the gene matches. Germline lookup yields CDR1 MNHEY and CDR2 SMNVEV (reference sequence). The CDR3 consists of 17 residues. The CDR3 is CASSPTLTGGRSYEQYF. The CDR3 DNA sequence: TGTGCCAGCAGTCCAACCCTTACAGGGGGGAGATCCTACGAGCAGTACTTC.

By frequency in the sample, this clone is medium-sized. CDR3 region: CASSLDRYGGAWETQYF. The CDR3 DNA sequence: TGTGCCAGCAGCTTAGATCGATACGGGGGGGCTTGGGAGACCCAGTACTTC. The chain is built from TRBV11-2 and TRBJ2-5, with 8 bases fitting TRBD2. There are 17 residues in the CDR3. Trimming cost V 0 bases and J 5 bases; bases outside gene matches: 11. In germline, CDR1 is SGHAT, CDR2 FQNNGV. The full variable domain, with the rest looked up from reference TRBV11-2 and TRBJ2-5, is EAGVAQSPRYKIIEKRQSVAFWCNPISGHATLYWYQQILGQGPKLLIQFQNNGVVDDSQLPKDRFSAERLKGVDSTLKIQPAKLEDSAVYLCASSLDRYGGAWETQYFGPGTRLLVL.

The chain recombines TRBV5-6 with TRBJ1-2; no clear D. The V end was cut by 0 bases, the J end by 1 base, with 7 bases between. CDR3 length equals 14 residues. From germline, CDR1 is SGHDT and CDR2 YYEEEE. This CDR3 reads CASSLAGVNYGYTF. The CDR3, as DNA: TGTGCCAGCAGCTTGGCCGGTGTTAACTATGGCTACACCTTC.

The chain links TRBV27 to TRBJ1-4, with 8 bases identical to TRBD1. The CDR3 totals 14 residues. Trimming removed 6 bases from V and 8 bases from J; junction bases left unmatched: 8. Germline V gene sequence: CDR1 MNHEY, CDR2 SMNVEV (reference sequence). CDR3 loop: CASRPDRVKEKLFF. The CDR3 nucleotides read TGTGCCAGCAGACCGGACAGGGTAAAGGAAAAACTGTTTTTT.

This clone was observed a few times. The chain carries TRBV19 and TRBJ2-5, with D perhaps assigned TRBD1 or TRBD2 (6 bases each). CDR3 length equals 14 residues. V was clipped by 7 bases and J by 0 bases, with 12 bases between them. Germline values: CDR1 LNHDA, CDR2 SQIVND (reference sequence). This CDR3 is CASMRRGDQETQYF. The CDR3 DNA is TGTGCCAGTATGAGGAGGGGGGACCAAGAGACCCAGTACTTC.

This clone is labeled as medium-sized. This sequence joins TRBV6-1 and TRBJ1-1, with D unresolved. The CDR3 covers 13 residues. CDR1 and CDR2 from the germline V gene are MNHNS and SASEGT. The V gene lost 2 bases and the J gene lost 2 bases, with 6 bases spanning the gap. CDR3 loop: CASSETYNTEAFF. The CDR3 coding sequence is TGTGCCAGCAGTGAAACATATAACACTGAAGCTTTCTTT.

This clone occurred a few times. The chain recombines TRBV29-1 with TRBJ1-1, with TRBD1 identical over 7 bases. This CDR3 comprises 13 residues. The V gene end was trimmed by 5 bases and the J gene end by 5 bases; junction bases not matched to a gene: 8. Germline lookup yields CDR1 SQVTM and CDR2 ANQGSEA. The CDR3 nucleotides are TGCAGCGTTACGACAGGGAGTTGGACTGAAGCTTTCTTT. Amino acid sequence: CSVTTGSWTEAFF. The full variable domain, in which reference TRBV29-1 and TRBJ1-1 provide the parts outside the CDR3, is SAVISQKPSRDICQRGTSLTIQCQVDSQVTMMFWYRQQPGQSLTLIATANQGSEATYESGFVIDKFPISRPNLTFSTLTVSNMSPEDSSIYLCSVTTGSWTEAFFGQGTRLTVV.

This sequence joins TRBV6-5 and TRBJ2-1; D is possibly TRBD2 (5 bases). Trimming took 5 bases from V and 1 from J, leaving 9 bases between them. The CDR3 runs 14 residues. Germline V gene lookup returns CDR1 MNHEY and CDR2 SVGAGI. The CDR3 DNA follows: TGTGCCAGCAGTCCCCGGACTTCCTACAATGAGCAGTTCTTC. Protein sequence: CASSPRTSYNEQFF.

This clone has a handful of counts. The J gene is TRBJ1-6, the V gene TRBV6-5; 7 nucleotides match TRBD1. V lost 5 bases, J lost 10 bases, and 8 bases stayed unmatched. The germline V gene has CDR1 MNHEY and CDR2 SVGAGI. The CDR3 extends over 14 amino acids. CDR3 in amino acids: CASSTGTDLSPLHF. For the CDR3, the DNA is TGTGCCAGCAGTACCGGGACAGACCTATCACCCCTCCACTTT.

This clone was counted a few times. The CDR3 spells CAWREKGQSGTEAFF. The CDR3 coding sequence is TGTGCCTGGAGAGAAAAGGGCCAAAGTGGCACTGAAGCTTTCTTT. The chain recombines TRBV30 with TRBJ1-1; D remains unclear. V was shortened by 3 bases and J by 4 bases, with 18 bases between the two germline ends. Germline values: CDR1 GTSNPN, CDR2 SVGIG (reference sequence). The CDR3 consists of 15 residues.

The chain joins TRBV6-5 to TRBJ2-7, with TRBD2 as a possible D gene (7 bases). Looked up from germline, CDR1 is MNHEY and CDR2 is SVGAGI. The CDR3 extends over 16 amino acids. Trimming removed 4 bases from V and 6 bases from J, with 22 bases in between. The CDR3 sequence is CASSWSGGGAPSEQYF. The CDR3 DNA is TGTGCCAGCAGTTGGAGTGGTGGGGGGGCGCCGAGCGAGCAGTACTTC.

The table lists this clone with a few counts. The CDR3 here is CASSPKGLRPVEQYF. The CDR3 nucleotides read TGTGCCAGCAGCCCGAAGGGTCTCAGGCCGGTGGAGCAGTACTTC. This chain links TRBV7-9 with TRBJ2-7; no reliable D call. The CDR3 contains 15 residues. CDR1 is SEHNR, CDR2 FQNEAQ, per germline (reference sequence). Between the trimmed V and J ends, which lost 5 bases and 7 bases, there was a span of 21 bases.

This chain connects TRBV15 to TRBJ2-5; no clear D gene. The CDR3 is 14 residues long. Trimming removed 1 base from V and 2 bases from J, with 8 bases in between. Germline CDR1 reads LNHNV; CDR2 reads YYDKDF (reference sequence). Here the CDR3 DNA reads TGTGCCACCAGCAGAGTAAACCCTCAAGAGACCCAGTACTTC. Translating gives CATSRVNPQETQYF. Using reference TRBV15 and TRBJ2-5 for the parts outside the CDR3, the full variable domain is DAMVIQNPRYQVTQFGKPVTLSCSQTLNHNVMYWYQQKSSQAPKLLFHYYDKDFNNEADTPDNFQSRRPNTSFCFLDIRSPGLGDTAMYLCATSRVNPQETQYFGPGTRLLVL.

The DNA for the CDR3 is TGTGCCAGCAGTTACGGGTCAGGGAGTCAGCCCCAGCATTTT. Protein product: CASSYGSGSQPQHF. The gene calls are TRBV6-5 and TRBJ1-5; weak D call: TRBD1 (5 bases). V dropped 2 bases and J dropped 6 bases, with 11 bases sitting between them. CDR1 is MNHEY and CDR2 is SVGAGI in the germline V gene. CDR3 size: 14 residues.

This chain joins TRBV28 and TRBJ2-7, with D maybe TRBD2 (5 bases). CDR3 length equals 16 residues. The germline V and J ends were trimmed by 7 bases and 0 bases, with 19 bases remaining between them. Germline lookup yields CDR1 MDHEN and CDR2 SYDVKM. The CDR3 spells CASTSTGRRRSYEQYF. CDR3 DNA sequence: TGTGCCAGCACCTCCACGGGCAGGAGGCGCTCCTACGAGCAGTACTTC.

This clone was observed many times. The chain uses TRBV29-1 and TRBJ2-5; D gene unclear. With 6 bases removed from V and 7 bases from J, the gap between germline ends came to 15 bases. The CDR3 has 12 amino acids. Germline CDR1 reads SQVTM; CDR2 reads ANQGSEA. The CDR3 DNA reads TGCAGCGTCCGTCCCTCGGAGACGACCCAGTACTTC. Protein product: CSVRPSETTQYF.

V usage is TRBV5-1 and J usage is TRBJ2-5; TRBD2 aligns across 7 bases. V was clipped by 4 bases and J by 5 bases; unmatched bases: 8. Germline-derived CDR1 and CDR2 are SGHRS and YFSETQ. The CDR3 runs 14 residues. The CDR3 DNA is TGCGCCAGCAGCCGGACGAGGGGAGGGGAGACCCAGTACTTC. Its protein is CASSRTRGGETQYF.

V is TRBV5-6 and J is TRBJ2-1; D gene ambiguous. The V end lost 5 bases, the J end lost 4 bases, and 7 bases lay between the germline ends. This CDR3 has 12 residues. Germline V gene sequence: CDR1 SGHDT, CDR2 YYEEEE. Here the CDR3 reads CASSYPYNEQFF. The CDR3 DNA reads TGTGCCAGCAGTTATCCTTACAATGAGCAGTTCTTC.

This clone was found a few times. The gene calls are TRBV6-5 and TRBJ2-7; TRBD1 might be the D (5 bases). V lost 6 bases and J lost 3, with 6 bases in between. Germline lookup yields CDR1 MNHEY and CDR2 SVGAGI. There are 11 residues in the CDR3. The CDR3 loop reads CASRQGYEQYF. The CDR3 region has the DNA TGTGCCAGCAGGCAGGGCTACGAGCAGTACTTC.

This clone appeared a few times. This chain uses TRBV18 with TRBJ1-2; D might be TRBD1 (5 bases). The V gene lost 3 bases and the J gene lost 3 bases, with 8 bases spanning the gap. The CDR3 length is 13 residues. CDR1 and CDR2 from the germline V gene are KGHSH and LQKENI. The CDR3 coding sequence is TGTGCCAGCTCACCGGGGGAGGACTATGGCTACACCTTC. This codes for CASSPGEDYGYTF.

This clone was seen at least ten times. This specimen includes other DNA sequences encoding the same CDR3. CDR3 nucleotides: TGTGCCAGCAGGTCCGCCTACGAGCAGTACTTC. Residues: CASRSAYEQYF. V is TRBV7-9 and J is TRBJ2-7, with D unclear. The CDR3 is 11 amino acids. The germline V gene encodes CDR1 SEHNR and CDR2 FQNEAQ (reference sequence). V lost 6 bases and J 2 bases, leaving 5 bases between the germline ends.

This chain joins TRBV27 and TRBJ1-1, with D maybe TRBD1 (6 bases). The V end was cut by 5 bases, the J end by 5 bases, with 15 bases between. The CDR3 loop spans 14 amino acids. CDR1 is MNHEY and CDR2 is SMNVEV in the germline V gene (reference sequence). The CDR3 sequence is CASSPAGQGTEAFF. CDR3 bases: TGTGCCAGCAGTCCGGCGGGCCAGGGGACTGAAGCTTTCTTT.

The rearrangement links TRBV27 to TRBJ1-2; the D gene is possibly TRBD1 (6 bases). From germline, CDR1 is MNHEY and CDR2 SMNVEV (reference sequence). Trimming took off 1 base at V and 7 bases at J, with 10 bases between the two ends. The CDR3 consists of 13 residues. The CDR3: CASSLFGGGGYTF. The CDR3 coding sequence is TGTGCCAGCAGTTTATTTGGAGGGGGTGGCTACACCTTC.

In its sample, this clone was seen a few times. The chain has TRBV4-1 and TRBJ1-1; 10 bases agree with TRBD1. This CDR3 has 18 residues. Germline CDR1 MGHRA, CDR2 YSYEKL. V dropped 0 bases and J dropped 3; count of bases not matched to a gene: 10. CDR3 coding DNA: TGCGCCAGCAGCCAAGATATTGAGGACAGGGGGTTGCACACTGAAGCTTTCTTT. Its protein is CASSQDIEDRGLHTEAFF.